This T cell receptor beta chain was sequenced during a study of blood T cell repertoires in COVID-19. Study summary: The samples span acute and convalescent COVID-19 from the United States, Italy and Spain. PBMCs, B-cell-depleted T cells, or T cells were the source of the cDNA or gDNA that made up the material.

Germline values: CDR1 SGDLS, CDR2 YYNGEE. The CDR3 runs 14 residues. J gave up 5 bases and V 4 bases, and 6 bases lay outside the gene matches. As originally analysed: Counts of nucleated cells, estimated from reference gene primer amplification, were obtained. TCRdb keeps only in-frame clones here, not all; method: immunoSEQ multiplex PCR. V and J calls and clone size are copied from that table; D and trimming were computed from the DNA. The sample shows tens of thousands of clones, over 75% of them seen only once. The TCR originated in a man aged 45-60 years with active COVID-19. Sequenced: peripheral blood. The chain uses TRBV9 and TRBJ2-5; 9 bases are shared with TRBD2. In nucleotides, the CDR3 is TGTGCCAGCAGCTGCGGGGGGGCCGGGGAGACCCAGTACTTC. The encoded protein is CASSCGGAGETQYF.